These 9 T cell receptor beta chains share one sample of origin, sequenced in a study of pediatric ulcerative colitis. Only in-frame clones appear in the TCRdb table, and some are missing; sequencing was by immunoSEQ multiplex PCR. The sample lists some 57,000 clones; more than 75% were seen once. Sequencing was performed on blood. The receptors here all came from a boy aged 5-17 years who was a control in a study of pediatric ulcerative colitis.

The chain links TRBV6-5 to TRBJ1-1, with a weak D call TRBD1 (6 bases). The V and J ends lost 8 bases and 0 bases respectively, with 7 bases between them. Germline-derived CDR1 and CDR2 are MNHEY and SVGAGI. The CDR3 length is 12 residues. DNA for the CDR3: TGTGCCAGCCACAGGGTGAACACTGAAGCTTTCTTT. It is translated as CASHRVNTEAFF.

J is TRBJ2-1 and V is TRBV13, with 8 bases aligning to TRBD1. The CDR3 extends over 15 amino acids. Germline loops: CDR1 PRHDT, CDR2 FYEKMQ (reference sequence). The J segment lost 2 bases and the V segment lost 2 bases, leaving 2 bases of the junction unmatched. Written as DNA, the CDR3 is TGTGCCAGCAGCTTAACACAGGGGGCCTACAATGAGCAGTTCTTC. It is translated as CASSLTQGAYNEQFF.

The table lists this clone with a few counts. The rearrangement links TRBV28 to TRBJ1-2, with unresolved D. Germline lookup yields CDR1 MDHEN and CDR2 SYDVKM. The V gene lost 5 bases and the J gene lost 0 bases, with 10 bases spanning the gap. The CDR3 totals 14 residues. CDR3 DNA sequence: TGTGCCAGCAGTACCGGAAATTCTAACTATGGCTACACCTTC. Protein sequence: CASSTGNSNYGYTF.

The rearrangement uses TRBV19 and TRBJ1-1; no firm D call. Germline V gives CDR1 LNHDA, CDR2 SQIVND (reference sequence). The CDR3 has 13 amino acids. V dropped 5 bases and J dropped 0 bases, with 7 bases sitting between them. The CDR3 sequence: CASSDTMNTEAFF. In DNA, the CDR3 is TGTGCCAGTAGTGACACCATGAACACTGAAGCTTTCTTT.

The chain carries TRBV19 and TRBJ1-1; 11 bases are a match to TRBD1. V lost 6 bases, J lost 8 bases, and 17 bases stayed unmatched. Germline loops: CDR1 LNHDA, CDR2 SQIVND (reference sequence). CDR3 length: 17 residues. DNA of the CDR3: TGTGCCAGTAGGACCCGGACAGGGGGCGATTTCGGGTCAGAAGCTTTCTTT. This sequence encodes CASRTRTGGDFGSEAFF.

Only a few counts were recorded for this clone. The V and J genes are TRBV30 and TRBJ1-1; D is uncertain. Looked up from germline, CDR1 is GTSNPN and CDR2 is SVGIG (reference sequence). The CDR3 is 13 amino acids. Trimming left V 0 bases short and J 5 bases short, with 10 bases between. This chain's CDR3 is CAWSVEGETEAFF. DNA for the CDR3: TGTGCCTGGAGTGTAGAGGGAGAGACTGAAGCTTTCTTT.

The chain recombines TRBV5-1 with TRBJ2-1; the match to TRBD2 covers 11 bases. There are 17 residues in the CDR3. Germline trimming cut 4 bases from V and 5 bases from J; bases unmatched to any gene: 11. Germline CDR1 reads SGHRS; CDR2 reads YFSETQ. The CDR3 sequence is CASSNGLAGRGHNEQFF. In DNA form, the CDR3 reads TGCGCCAGCAGCAACGGACTAGCGGGCAGGGGACACAATGAGCAGTTCTTC.

The chain couples TRBV9 to TRBJ1-3; D gene uncertain. Trimming stripped 4 bases from V and 3 bases from J, with 5 bases between. This CDR3 comprises 12 residues. Germline CDR1 SGDLS, CDR2 YYNGEE. The CDR3: CASSTSGNTIYF. Written as DNA, the CDR3 is TGTGCCAGCAGCACGAGTGGAAACACCATATATTTT.

This chain connects TRBV2 to TRBJ2-7; D may be TRBD2 (7 bases). Trimming stripped 2 bases from V and 6 bases from J, with 20 bases between. The CDR3 contains 16 residues. Per germline, CDR1 SNHLY and CDR2 FYNNEI. The CDR3 DNA reads as TGTGCCAGCAGTGAATTTTGGGGGGGCGCAACCTCCGAGCAGTACTTC. Translated, it gives CASSEFWGGATSEQYF.